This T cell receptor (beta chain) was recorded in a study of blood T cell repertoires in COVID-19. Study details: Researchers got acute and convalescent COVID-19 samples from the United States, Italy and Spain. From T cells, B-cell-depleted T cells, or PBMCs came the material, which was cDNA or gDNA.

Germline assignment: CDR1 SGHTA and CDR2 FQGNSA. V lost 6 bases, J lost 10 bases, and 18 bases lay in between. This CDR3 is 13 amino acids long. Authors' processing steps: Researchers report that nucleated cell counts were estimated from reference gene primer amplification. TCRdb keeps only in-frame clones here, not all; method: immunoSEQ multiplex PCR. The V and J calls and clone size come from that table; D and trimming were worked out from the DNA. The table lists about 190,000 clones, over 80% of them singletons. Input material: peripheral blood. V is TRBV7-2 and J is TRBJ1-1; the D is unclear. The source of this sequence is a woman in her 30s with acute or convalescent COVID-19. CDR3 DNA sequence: TGTGCCAGCAGAATGGACGGGGAGTATAGAGCTTTCTTT. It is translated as CASRMDGEYRAFF. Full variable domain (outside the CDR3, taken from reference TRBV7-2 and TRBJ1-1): GAGVSQSPSNKVTEKGKDVELRCDPISGHTALYWYRQSLGQGLEFLIYFQGNSAPDKSGLPSDRFSAERTGGSVSTLTIQRTQQEDSAVYLCASRMDGEYRAFFGQGTRLTVV.